Below, one T cell receptor beta chain is given with its context. Its antigen remains unidentified. No qualities accompany the bases; no much larger clone lies one base away. In this study, focal radiation therapy paired with CTLA-4 blockade (ipilimumab) was tested in patients who had chemo-refractory metastatic non-small-cell lung cancer. The sample is drawn from a study of radiotherapy plus CTLA-4 blockade in lung cancer (dated by TCRdb to 2017 to 2018). About the full investigation: Among the enrolled patients, about 19% had an objective response, and roughly 30% reached disease control.

Libraries were made using the immunoSEQ multiplex PCR assay. Held by TCRdb, this immuneACCESS table contains in-frame sequences only and omits some clones. Under half of the omission traces to an unresolved V gene where checked; the cause of the rest is unknown. This sample holds about 98,000 clones; about 91% were observed only once. Of the sample, 4.5% to 6% falls within the top ten clones. The full study reports these points: Increased serum interferon-beta after radiation, together with early dynamic changes in blood T cell clones, were reported to be the strongest predictors of response. After treatment with radiotherapy and ipilimumab, TCR clones that originated in tumors expanded in peripheral blood.

The material sequenced was peripheral blood, taken from a patient treated with radiotherapy plus ipilimumab. This receptor was obtained from a human donor with non-small cell lung cancer that progressed on radiotherapy plus ipilimumab.

The nucleotide sequence is given as TGTGCCAGCAGTTATGAAACAGATACGCAGTATTTT. Its protein reads: CASSYETDTQYF. The receptor chain draws on TRBV2 and TRBJ2-3; no D segment can be confidently identified. The germline ends are 6 bases apart after V is trimmed by 5 bases and J by 3 bases. CDR1 and CDR2 are drawn from the germline V gene: SNHLY, FYNNEI. Including the terminal cysteine and phenylalanine, the CDR3 comprises 12 residues. The entry retains the CDR3 DNA only, 36 bases that are in frame from base 1.